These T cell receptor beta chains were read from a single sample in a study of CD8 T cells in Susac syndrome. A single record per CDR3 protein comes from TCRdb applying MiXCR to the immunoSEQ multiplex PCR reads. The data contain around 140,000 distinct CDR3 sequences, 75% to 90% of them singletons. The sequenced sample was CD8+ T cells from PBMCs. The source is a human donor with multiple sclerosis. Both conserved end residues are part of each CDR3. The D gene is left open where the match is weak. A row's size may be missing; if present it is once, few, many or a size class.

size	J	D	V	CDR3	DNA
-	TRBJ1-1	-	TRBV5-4	CASSLAGGLLEAFF	TGTGCCAGCAGCTTGGCGGGTGGGCTTCTTGAAGCTTTCTTT
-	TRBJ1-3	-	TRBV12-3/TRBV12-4	CASRKDGAGNTIYF	TGTGCCAGCAGAAAAGACGGAGCTGGAAACACCATATATTTT
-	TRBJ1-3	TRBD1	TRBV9	CASSVLPVPGQTRNTIYF	TGTGCCAGCAGCGTTCTACCCGTCCCGGGACAGACTCGAAACACCATATATTTT
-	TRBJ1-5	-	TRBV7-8	CASSLRGRANSNQPQHF	TGTGCCAGCAGCTTGAGAGGGAGAGCTAATAGCAATCAGCCCCAGCATTTT
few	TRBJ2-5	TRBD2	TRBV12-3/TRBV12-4	CASMGTSGKETQYF	TGTGCCAGCATGGGGACTAGCGGTAAAGAGACCCAGTACTTC
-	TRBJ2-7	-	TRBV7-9	CASSLADPPYEQYF	TGTGCCAGCAGCTTAGCGGATCCCCCCTACGAGCAGTACTTC
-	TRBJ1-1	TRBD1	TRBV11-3	CASSRTRTGPEAFF	TGTGCCAGCAGCCGTACGCGGACAGGACCTGAAGCTTTCTTT
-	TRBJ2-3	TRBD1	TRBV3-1	CASSSQGFDTQYF	TGTGCCAGCAGCTCACAGGGGTTCGATACGCAGTATTTT
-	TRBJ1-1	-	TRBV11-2	CASSFSSGGGNTEAFF	TGTGCCAGCAGCTTTTCTTCTGGAGGGGGAAACACTGAAGCTTTCTTT
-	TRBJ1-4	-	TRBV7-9	CASRIHNEKLFF	TGTGCCAGCCGGATCCATAATGAAAAACTGTTTTTT